This record looks at one T cell receptor beta chain sequence and its context. What it binds is unknown. TCRdb ran MiXCR on the multiplex PCR reads and lists one entry per CDR3 protein. Among approximately 210,000 distinct CDR3 sequences listed, about 30% were seen once. These data belong to a study of breast tumors, draining lymph nodes, adjacent tissues. This CDR3 is built from 15 residues. From germline, CDR1 is MNHEY and CDR2 SVGEGT. Samples came from axillary lymph nodes draining the breast cancer. Findings and limits, study-wide: Tumor repertoires ranked between lymph nodes and nontumor tissue in diversity, with V and J gene preferences. The lymph node origin of tumor T cells was framed as consistent with a hypothesis, not demonstrated. Findings are consistent with lymph node origin and intratumoral expansion of most tumor T cells. Luminal-like breast cancer showed significantly higher tumor–nontumor repertoire similarity than basal-like.

Specimen: axillary lymph node tissue. This chain joins TRBV6-2 or TRBV6-3 and TRBJ2-3, with D possibly matching TRBD1 (5 bases). The J call is uncertain, as TRBJ1-5 better fits the DNA end. This TCR came from a female donor with breast cancer. Some clones in this sample may be carry-over from other donors' samples. The CDR3, as DNA: TGTGCCAGCAGTCACACAGGAACTAGCACAGATACGCAGCATTTT. Translation: CASSHTGTSTDTQHF.